The 15 T cell receptor beta chains below all came from one sample that was sequenced in a study of radiotherapy plus CTLA-4 blockade in lung cancer. Clones were sequenced by immunoSEQ multiplex PCR, and TCRdb holds only the in-frame ones, with some missing. Here the sample spans some 110,000 clones, 75% to 80% being singletons. Specimen: peripheral blood, collected from a patient treated with radiotherapy plus ipilimumab. These receptors all stem from a human donor with non-small cell lung cancer who had a partial response to radiotherapy plus ipilimumab.

The chain couples TRBV2 to TRBJ2-1; the match to TRBD1 covers 8 bases. This CDR3 is 17 amino acids long. With V trimmed by 1 base and J by 8 bases, 13 bases remained unmatched. The germline V gene encodes CDR1 SNHLY and CDR2 FYNNEI. CDR3 protein: CASSEGASGGDFYEQFF. The CDR3 nucleotides read TGTGCCAGCAGTGAAGGAGCGTCAGGGGGCGACTTCTATGAGCAGTTCTTC.

The chain has TRBV19 and TRBJ1-3; D unclear. The CDR3 length is 11 residues. The V gene's germline CDR1 is LNHDA and CDR2 SQIVND (reference sequence). The V gene lost 6 bases and the J gene lost 9 bases, with 9 bases spanning the gap. CDR3 nucleotide sequence: TGTGCCAGTAGCTTGACGGGCACCATATATTTT. Its translation is CASSLTGTIYF.

The chain recombines TRBV5-1 with TRBJ2-1; maybe TRBD1 (5 bases). The V end lost 4 bases, the J end lost 2 bases, and 10 bases lay between the germline ends. The CDR3 has 14 amino acids. Germline V gene sequence: CDR1 SGHRS, CDR2 YFSETQ. CDR3 in DNA: TGCGCCAGCAGCGCCCTGACAGCCTACAATGAGCAGTTCTTC. Translating it yields CASSALTAYNEQFF.

The chain employs TRBV30 and TRBJ2-7, with 8 bases aligning to TRBD1. Germline lookup yields CDR1 GTSNPN and CDR2 SVGIG (reference sequence). With 7 bases clipped from V and 8 bases from J, the junction kept 10 bases outside the gene matches. CDR3 length: 12 residues. CDR3 nucleotide sequence: TGTGCCTCCTGGACAGGGCAGGGGAAGCAGTACTTC. It yields the protein CASWTGQGKQYF.

The chain recombines TRBV2 with TRBJ2-7; D might be TRBD2 (5 bases). Germline-derived CDR1 and CDR2 are SNHLY and FYNNEI. The CDR3 is 14 amino acids. Trimming removed 8 bases at V and 5 bases at J, with 19 bases between. This CDR3 is CASRGWVGSHEQYF. Here the CDR3 DNA reads TGTGCCAGCCGTGGGTGGGTAGGGAGCCACGAGCAGTACTTC.

J is TRBJ2-5 and V is TRBV6-1; D possibly corresponds to TRBD2 (5 bases). The CDR3 spans 12 residues. V was shortened by 10 bases and J by 5 bases, with 14 bases between the two germline ends. Germline V gene lookup returns CDR1 MNHNS and CDR2 SASEGT. CDR3 sequence reads: CATKRTLETQYF. CDR3 nucleotide sequence: TGTGCCACCAAGAGGACTCTTGAGACCCAGTACTTC.

V and J are TRBV7-2 and TRBJ1-6; tentative D call: TRBD1 (6 bases). CDR1 SGHTA and CDR2 FQGNSA come from the germline V gene. This CDR3 has 16 amino acids. V was clipped by 3 bases and J by 8 bases, with 17 bases between them. This CDR3 reads CASSLTGPGTYSPLHF. In DNA, the CDR3 is TGTGCCAGCAGCTTGACAGGTCCCGGGACATATTCACCCCTCCACTTT.

The chain combines TRBV28 with TRBJ2-3, with a weak D call TRBD2 (5 bases). In germline, CDR1 is MDHEN, CDR2 SYDVKM. The V gene lost 5 bases and the J gene lost 4 bases, with 13 bases spanning the gap. The CDR3 runs 14 residues. Here the CDR3 DNA reads TGTGCCAGCAGTGTTATCGGGGAAGCAGATACGCAGTATTTT. Amino acid sequence: CASSVIGEADTQYF.

The chain has TRBV6-1 and TRBJ2-4; weak D call: TRBD2 (5 bases). The V and J ends lost 0 bases and 2 bases respectively, with 11 bases between them. This CDR3 region has 16 residues. The germline gives CDR1 MNHNS, CDR2 SASEGT. CDR3 nucleotide sequence: TGTGCCAGCAGTGAAGCGGTTGAGGGAACCAAAAACATTCAGTACTTC. Its translation: CASSEAVEGTKNIQYF.

This clone was counted a few times. V is TRBV4-2 and J is TRBJ2-1, with 7 positions matching TRBD2. Per germline, CDR1 LGHNA and CDR2 YNFKEQ. With V trimmed by 4 bases and J by 6 bases, 9 bases remained unmatched. This CDR3 is 15 amino acids long. The CDR3 spells CASSPSTSSGNEQFF. DNA of the CDR3: TGTGCCAGCAGCCCCTCCACATCTAGCGGCAATGAGCAGTTCTTC.

The chain has TRBV28 and TRBJ2-7; D is unclear. Germline V gene data show CDR1 as MDHEN and CDR2 as SYDVKM. V lost 3 bases to trimming and J lost 2 bases, with 8 bases between them. CDR3 length: 13 residues. CDR3 protein: CASSLSLAYEQYF. DNA for the CDR3: TGTGCCAGCAGTTTGTCACTGGCCTACGAGCAGTACTTC.

The J gene is TRBJ1-5, the V gene TRBV7-8; D is unresolved. This CDR3 region has 15 residues. Germline V gives CDR1 SGHVS, CDR2 FQNEAQ. The V end lost 1 base, the J end lost 3 bases, and 10 bases lay between the germline ends. CDR3 sequence reads: CASSLGARANQPQHF. The CDR3 bases are TGTGCCAGCAGCTTAGGGGCGCGGGCCAATCAGCCCCAGCATTTT.

This clone appeared once. This sequence joins TRBV6-5 and TRBJ1-1; the match to TRBD1 covers 7 bases. The germline V gene has CDR1 MNHEY and CDR2 SVGAGI. Trimming removed 6 bases from V and 3 bases from J; junction bases left unmatched: 10. The CDR3 covers 15 residues. The CDR3 sequence: CASSQTQTGYTEAFF. As DNA, the CDR3 is TGTGCCAGCAGCCAAACCCAGACAGGGTACACTGAAGCTTTCTTT.

The gene calls are TRBV4-1 and TRBJ2-1; no firm D call. V was pared by 0 bases and J by 3 bases, with 6 bases between. Per germline, CDR1 MGHRA and CDR2 YSYEKL. The CDR3 spans 14 residues. The CDR3 protein is CASSQDPIYNEQFF. The DNA for the CDR3 is TGCGCCAGCAGCCAAGATCCAATCTACAATGAGCAGTTCTTC.

With regard to this clone: Other DNA sequences in the same sample also yield this CDR3. The gene calls are TRBV7-9 and TRBJ2-7, with unresolved D. This CDR3 comprises 11 residues. CDR1 and CDR2 from the germline V gene are SEHNR and FQNEAQ (reference sequence). V lost 4 bases, J lost 3 bases, and 4 bases lay in between. CDR3 DNA: TGTGCCAGCAGCTCCTTCTACGAGCAGTACTTC. It specifies CASSSFYEQYF. Full variable domain (remainder filled in from reference TRBV7-9 and TRBJ2-7): DTGVSQNPRHKITKRGQNVTFRCDPISEHNRLYWYRQTLGQGPEFLTYFQNEAQLEKSRLLSDRFSAERPKGSFSTLEIQRTEQGDSAMYLCASSSFYEQYFGPGTRLTVT.